Sequencing of this TCR beta chain was carried out in a study of shared clonotypes between healthy human individuals. This CDR3 is built from 16 residues. V gave up 1 base and J gave up 2 bases, with 14 bases separating them. Germline lookup yields CDR1 LNHDA and CDR2 SQIVND (reference sequence). Assay used: immunoSEQ multiplex PCR; TCRdb lists only in-frame clones, some missing. The repertoire has over a million clones, around three quarters of them found once; the top ten carry more than 0.45%. The chain joins TRBV19 to TRBJ1-1; D is undetermined. Sequencing was carried out using memory CD4+ T cells from PBMCs. The subset was: CD45RA-negative fraction. This clonotype was sampled from a man younger than 30 in good health. Some clones in this sample may be carry-over from other donors' samples. The CDR3 DNA reads TGTGCCAGTAGTATAGTTAGCGGCAGCGCTAACACTGAAGCTTTCTTT. It translates to CASSIVSGSANTEAFF.